The 27 T cell receptor beta chains below were found in one sample sequenced in a study of Ad26.COV2.S vaccination and SARS-CoV-2 variants (dated by TCRdb to the early 2020s). The sample's treatment or condition, from its label and the paper: 15 to 20 received Ad26.COV2.S at low or high dose, single or two shots; 5 received placebo; per-sample allocation not given. For vaccine and placebo recipients, repertoires were sequenced using samples collected on day 63 after the first injection. Libraries were built with the immunoSEQ multiplex PCR assay. TCRdb limited this immuneACCESS table to in-frame rearrangements with V and J called. A share of clones is missing; checked studies link under half to unresolved V genes, and the rest is unexplained. The table for this sample lists under 600,000 clones; about nine tenths of them were counted only once. 1.7% of the sample rests with the top ten. The source was peripheral blood, collected in a trial of Ad26.COV2.S vaccine versus placebo. The receptor set was obtained from a person aged 18-65 years who received the Ad26.COV2.S COVID-19 vaccine or a placebo.

V usage is TRBV7-3 and J usage is TRBJ2-2, with D unclear. This CDR3 has 12 amino acids. Per germline, CDR1 SGHTA and CDR2 FQGTGA. Trimming pared 5 bases from V and 4 bases from J, leaving 5 bases between. The CDR3 DNA follows: TGTGCCAGCAGCCTAATCACCGGGGAGCTGTTTTTT. It specifies CASSLITGELFF.

In this sample, this clone turned up once. The rearrangement joins TRBV13 to TRBJ2-1; 8 bases align to TRBD2. Looked up from germline, CDR1 is PRHDT and CDR2 is FYEKMQ (reference sequence). The ends lost 1 base at V and 3 bases at J; junction bases unmatched: 17. The CDR3 loop spans 20 amino acids. The CDR3 coding sequence is TGTGCCAGCAGCTTAGAGGGGAGGACTAGCAACTCACGGATCTACAATGAGCAGTTCTTC. Its protein is CASSLEGRTSNSRIYNEQFF.

This clone showed up just once. The V and J genes are TRBV11-3 and TRBJ1-1; D is uncertain. This CDR3 has 14 amino acids. Trimming stripped 1 base from V and 4 bases from J, with 10 bases between. Germline values: CDR1 SGHNT, CDR2 YENEEA. For the CDR3, the DNA is TGTGCCAGCAGCTTAGGATCCCAGCCCACTGAAGCTTTCTTT. Amino acids: CASSLGSQPTEAFF.

The CDR3 loop is CASSYSIEGNTEAFF. DNA for the CDR3: TGTGCCAGCAGTTACTCTATAGAAGGAAACACTGAAGCTTTCTTT. This sequence joins TRBV6-5 and TRBJ1-1, with D unresolved. The germline CDR1 and CDR2 sequences are MNHEY and SVGAGI. V was pared by 0 bases and J by 2 bases, with 10 bases between. The CDR3 totals 15 residues.

DNA of the CDR3: TGTGCCAGCAGCCAAGGGGTACCGAAAGTAGCTTCACCCCTCCACTTT. Translation: CASSQGVPKVASPLHF. The J gene is TRBJ1-6, the V gene TRBV3-1 (or the pseudogene TRBV3-2); D gene unclear. The V gene lost 1 base and the J gene lost 9 bases, with 16 bases spanning the gap. This CDR3 region has 16 residues. Germline CDR1 reads LGHDT; CDR2 reads YNNKEL (reference sequence).

This clone was counted at least ten times. The V gene is TRBV28, the J gene TRBJ2-7; 12 nucleotides line up with TRBD2. V dropped 0 bases and J dropped 7; count of bases not matched to a gene: 10. CDR3 length: 17 amino acids. Germline CDR1 MDHEN, CDR2 SYDVKM. CDR3: CASSLWSLAGGPGEQYF. DNA for the CDR3: TGTGCCAGCAGTTTATGGTCTCTAGCGGGAGGGCCGGGTGAGCAGTACTTC.

This clone was counted a single time. This chain links TRBV11-2 with TRBJ2-5, with 10 positions matching TRBD2. J gave up 5 bases and V 5 bases, and 8 bases lay outside the gene matches. CDR1 is SGHAT and CDR2 is FQNNGV in the germline V gene. This CDR3 region has 15 residues. CDR3 sequence (DNA): TGTGCCAGCAGCGGACGACTAGCGGGTCGGGAGACCCAGTACTTC. Residues: CASSGRLAGRETQYF.

This chain joins TRBV27 and TRBJ1-5; 10 bases fit TRBD1. CDR3 length: 14 residues. V lost 5 bases and J lost 7; bases outside the gene matches: 5. Per germline, CDR1 MNHEY and CDR2 SMNVEV (reference sequence). CDR3 in amino acids: CASSRGTGDQPQHF. In nucleotides, the CDR3 is TGTGCCAGCAGTCGCGGGACAGGGGACCAGCCCCAGCATTTT.

The J gene is TRBJ1-5, the V gene TRBV27, with TRBD1 as a possible D gene (6 bases). This CDR3 comprises 17 residues. The V end lost 5 bases, the J end lost 1 base, and 18 bases lay between the germline ends. Per germline, CDR1 MNHEY and CDR2 SMNVEV (reference sequence). As DNA, the CDR3 is TGTGCCAGCAGTGAACTGTACAGGGATGGAAGCAATCAGCCCCAGCATTTT. The encoded protein is CASSELYRDGSNQPQHF.

The rearrangement uses TRBV6-2 or TRBV6-3 and TRBJ2-3; TRBD1 matches 8 bases. This CDR3 has 14 residues. Looked up from germline, CDR1 is MNHEY and CDR2 is SVGEGT. With V trimmed by 6 bases and J by 4 bases, 6 bases remained unmatched. CDR3 sequence reads: CASSRQGAPDTQYF. The CDR3 nucleotides are TGTGCCAGCAGCAGGCAGGGGGCCCCAGATACGCAGTATTTT.

The chain uses TRBV9 and TRBJ2-6; D remains ambiguous. The V gene lost 5 bases and the J gene lost 0 bases, with 9 bases spanning the gap. In germline, CDR1 is SGDLS, CDR2 YYNGEE. CDR3 size: 15 residues. The CDR3 here is CASSKQSSGANVLTF. CDR3 bases: TGTGCCAGCAGTAAACAGAGCTCTGGGGCCAACGTCCTGACTTTC.

J is TRBJ2-7 and V is TRBV29-1; D unresolved. V was cut by 4 bases and J by 3 bases, with 10 bases left in between. Germline V gene data show CDR1 as SQVTM and CDR2 as ANQGSEA. The CDR3 runs to 12 residues. The CDR3 is CSVGNYNYEQYF. CDR3 coding DNA: TGCAGCGTTGGCAACTATAACTACGAGCAGTACTTC.

Only a few counts were recorded for this clone. The chain joins TRBV28 to TRBJ1-2; D is possibly TRBD1 (5 bases). The V end was cut by 3 bases, the J end by 8 bases, with 13 bases between. The CDR3 has 13 amino acids. Germline CDR1 reads MDHEN; CDR2 reads SYDVKM. CDR3 amino acids: CASSLVGVRGYTF. CDR3 sequence (DNA): TGTGCCAGCAGTTTGGTAGGGGTCCGAGGCTACACCTTC.

The chain links TRBV7-2 to TRBJ2-5, with a weak D call TRBD1 (7 bases). CDR3 size: 13 residues. Germline V gene sequence: CDR1 SGHTA, CDR2 FQGNSA. V lost 6 bases to trimming and J lost 9 bases, with 17 bases between them. The CDR3 protein is CASSQNGGTAQYF. In nucleotides, the CDR3 is TGTGCCAGCAGTCAAAATGGGGGGACAGCCCAGTACTTC.

The chain carries TRBV7-9 and TRBJ2-1; the D gene is possibly TRBD2 (6 bases). V was cut by 0 bases and J by 1 base, with 13 bases left in between. Germline-derived CDR1 and CDR2 are SEHNR and FQNEAQ (reference sequence). This CDR3 has 17 residues. CDR3 DNA sequence: TGTGCCAGCAGCTTAGCAAGGGGCGGGGTTTCCTACAATGAGCAGTTCTTC. It encodes CASSLARGGVSYNEQFF.

This rearrangement joins TRBV21-1 to TRBJ2-7; no check of the table's D call, TRBD1, against the DNA was made. TRBV21-1 is a listed pseudogene. This CDR3 has 16 amino acids. CDR3 nucleotides: TGTGCCAGCAGCAAGGGGTGGGACAAAGGATCCTACGAGCAGTACTTC. Encoded protein: CASSKGWDKGSYEQYF.

The count of this clone is one. The junction and the germline gene differ at one end; a read error may be behind it. This chain joins TRBV7-7 and TRBJ1-1, with D possibly being TRBD1 (5 bases). Germline V gene sequence: CDR1 SSHAT, CDR2 FNYEAQ (reference sequence). There are 15 residues in the CDR3. As DNA, the CDR3 is TGTGCTAGCAGCTTAGGGGTAAGGGACCGCACTGAAGCTTTCTTT. Amino acids: CASSLGVRDRTEAFF.

The chain has TRBV18 and TRBJ1-2; 9 nucleotides line up with TRBD1. The CDR3 runs 15 residues. The germline CDR1 and CDR2 sequences are KGHSH and LQKENI. V shed 5 bases and J 3 bases; nucleotides not matched to a gene: 7. The DNA for the CDR3 is TGTGCCAGCTCATTGGACAGGGGTATTGACTATGGCTACACCTTC. As protein: CASSLDRGIDYGYTF.

This rearrangement joins TRBV28 to TRBJ1-2; maybe TRBD1 (6 bases). With 5 bases removed from V and 0 bases from J, the gap between germline ends came to 22 bases. Per the germline V gene, CDR1 is MDHEN and CDR2 is SYDVKM. The CDR3 has 18 residues. The CDR3 DNA reads as TGTGCCAGCAGTCTCCCCGTGTCAGGGGTGCAAGCTAACTATGGCTACACCTTC. Its translation is CASSLPVSGVQANYGYTF.

The chain carries TRBV11-2 and TRBJ2-5; TRBD2 matches 10 bases. The trim removed 1 base at V and 3 bases at J, leaving 2 bases unmatched. This CDR3 has 15 amino acids. CDR1 is SGHAT, CDR2 FQNNGV, per germline. CDR3 residues: CASSLGLAGEETQYF. The DNA for the CDR3 is TGTGCCAGCAGCTTAGGGCTAGCGGGAGAAGAGACCCAGTACTTC. The variable domain in full, with the rest retrieved from reference TRBV11-2 and TRBJ2-5, is EAGVAQSPRYKIIEKRQSVAFWCNPISGHATLYWYQQILGQGPKLLIQFQNNGVVDDSQLPKDRFSAERLKGVDSTLKIQPAKLEDSAVYLCASSLGLAGEETQYFGPGTRLLVL.

The rearrangement links TRBV4-2 to TRBJ2-2; D is unresolved. Trimming cost V 4 bases and J 5 bases, with 8 bases left between them. This CDR3 is 13 amino acids long. Germline V lookup: CDR1 LGHNA, CDR2 YNFKEQ. The chain's CDR3 is CASSPSDTGELFF. The CDR3 nucleotides read TGTGCCAGCAGCCCCAGTGATACCGGGGAGCTGTTTTTT.

This sequence joins TRBV3-1 (or the pseudogene TRBV3-2) and TRBJ2-4, with D tentatively TRBD1 or TRBD2 (6 bases each). CDR1 and CDR2 (germline): LGHDT, YNNKEL (reference sequence). The CDR3 sequence is 15 residues long. Between the trimmed V and J ends, which lost 3 bases and 5 bases, there was a span of 14 bases. Written as DNA, the CDR3 is TGTGCCAGCAGCCACAGGATGGGGGGCCAAAACATTCAGTACTTC. It is translated as CASSHRMGGQNIQYF.

The V call is TRBV28, the J call TRBJ2-5; weak D call: TRBD1 (8 bases). The CDR3 is 16 amino acids. The germline V and J ends were trimmed by 6 bases and 5 bases, with 22 bases remaining between them. Per the germline V gene, CDR1 is MDHEN and CDR2 is SYDVKM. In DNA form, the CDR3 reads TGTGCCAGCAGCCCTCCGATGACAGGGGAGGGCGAGACCCAGTACTTC. This sequence encodes CASSPPMTGEGETQYF.

The chain uses TRBV4-1 and TRBJ2-2; no clear D gene. The CDR3 length is 14 residues. Germline-derived CDR1 and CDR2 are MGHRA and YSYEKL. Trimming took 2 bases from V and 1 from J, leaving 5 bases between them. The CDR3 sequence is CASSQPQNTGELFF. The CDR3 coding sequence is TGCGCCAGCAGCCAACCCCAGAACACCGGGGAGCTGTTTTTT.

The chain recombines TRBV5-1 with TRBJ2-4; 7 nucleotides match TRBD1. The germline V gene has CDR1 SGHRS and CDR2 YFSETQ. V shed 4 bases, J shed 10 bases, and the junction held 14 bases outside the gene matches. CDR3 size: 15 residues. CDR3 sequence: CASSLGDSLISIQYF. For the CDR3, the DNA is TGCGCCAGCAGCCTGGGGGACAGTCTAATCTCGATTCAGTACTTC.

CDR3 in amino acids: CASAPLSGTDTQYF. Written as DNA, the CDR3 is TGTGCTAGCGCTCCCCTAAGTGGCACAGATACGCAGTATTTT. This chain uses TRBV7-7 with TRBJ2-3; D is possibly TRBD2 (5 bases). The length of the CDR3 is 14 residues. The V gene's germline CDR1 is SSHAT and CDR2 FNYEAQ (reference sequence).

The J gene is TRBJ2-7, the V gene TRBV5-1; no definite D call. The CDR3 contains 15 residues. V was trimmed by 0 bases and J by 6 bases, leaving 16 bases between them. Germline V CDR1 and CDR2: SGHRS, YFSETQ. This CDR3 is CASSLVLGSPGEQYF. As DNA, the CDR3 is TGCGCCAGCAGCTTGGTTTTAGGCTCCCCGGGCGAGCAGTACTTC.